These T cell receptor beta chains were read from a single sample in a study of T cell clones after liver transplantation. The method was immunoSEQ multiplex PCR; TCRdb's version includes in-frame clones alone and lacks a portion of them. The table lists about 74,000 clones, 80% of them singletons, with approximately 0.6% in the top ten. Source: CD4+ T cells from blood, taken before liver transplant. These receptors were collected from a human donor who received a liver transplant. Both conserved end residues are part of each CDR3. Rows give clone size only sometimes, using once, few, many, or a class for an expanded clone.

clone size | V gene | CDR3 protein
. | TRBV7-3 | CASSSTPGASTDTQYF
once | TRBV7-2 | CASSLGVGGGYTF
once | TRBV7-2 | CASSFSSSANYGYTF
. | TRBV5-1 | CASSMTATNTEAFF
. | TRBV7-6 | CASSLLAVRGNEQFF
. | TRBV7-2 | CASSLGGVPYEQYF
few | TRBV5-1 | CASSLGNGFGYTF
. | TRBV7-9 | CASRSPQGYRVGEQFF
. | TRBV18 | CASSITGGVERTEAFF
few | TRBV11-1 | CASSPQGTGRHFF
. | TRBV28 | CASRSHSPTLQYF
. | TRBV5-1 | CASSLGGPQPQHF
. | TRBV5-6 | CASSQRQARIVLTF
. | TRBV6-1 | CASSEASWSGNNEQFF
. | TRBV10-2 | CASEGPQRATGELFF